The source of this TCR beta chain is a study of control samples from healthy donors and cancer patients. Produced via immunoSEQ multiplex PCR; TCRdb's table is partial and in-frame only. This specimen shows some 190,000 clones; the ten leading clones hold more than 2%. CDR1 and CDR2 from the germline V gene are SGDLS and YYNGEE. CDR3 length equals 15 residues. V dropped 2 bases and J dropped 8; count of bases not matched to a gene: 9. This TCR came from a woman aged 25-40 years in good health. The chain uses TRBV9 and TRBJ2-7; 11 positions agree with TRBD1. The sample was blood. The CDR3 sequence is CASSVGQGASNKQYF. CDR3 nucleotides: TGTGCCAGCAGCGTCGGACAGGGGGCGTCGAATAAGCAGTACTTC.